This T cell receptor (beta chain) is drawn from a study of blood T cell repertoires in COVID-19 (dated by TCRdb to 2019 to 2021). About the investigation overall: Samples from collaborators originated in the United States, Italy and Spain and spanned both the acute and convalescent phases of COVID-19. The material from the prospective study consisted of cDNA or gDNA derived from T cells, B-cell-depleted T cells, or PBMCs. The dataset comprised deeply sampled blood TCRbeta repertoires from subjects exposed to, actively infected with, or recovered from COVID-19. The repertoires were released in a freely available public database intended as a resource for research on the immune response to SARS-CoV-2. Samples were obtained from the ongoing ImmuneRACE study (first 160 participants) and from 1,200 or so subjects provided by 6 global collaborators. Nearly every sample came with metadata listing a de-identified subject ID, COVID-19 status, age in years and sex. Where HLA class I and class II types were available, the types were taken from metadata supplied by the sample provider, not from assay-based typing.

The full study reports these points: Clinical and demographic metadata were provided uncurated, with the amount varying by source and participant.

In the case of this clone: Its antigen is currently not known. Base quality data are lacking; no much larger clone is found one base away.

Each collaborating institution followed its own protocols to collect whole blood in K2EDTA tubes. For TCRbeta analysis, collaborators shipped samples in one of three forms: frozen whole blood, isolated PBMCs, or DNA extracted from either of those sample types. The immunoSEQ Assay, a bias-controlled multiplex PCR, was used to amplify TCRbeta CDR3 regions from genomic DNA. The study's own analysis went as follows. Nucleated cell counts per sample were estimated from amplification of reference gene primers within the assay. To quantify the absolute abundance of each unique TCRbeta CDR3 rearrangement, sequence reads were collapsed and filtered. For each sample, productive Simpson clonality was calculated as the square root of Simpson's diversity index over productive rearrangements. Held by TCRdb, this immuneACCESS table contains in-frame sequences only and omits some clones. Under half of the omission traces to an unresolved V gene where checked; the cause of the rest is unknown. The DNA gave D and trimming, while V, J and clone size come from that table. The sample has 150,000 to 200,000 clones on record, around nine tenths of them singletons. The ten biggest clones cover approximately 4.4% of the sample.

Sample: peripheral blood. The receptor comes from a human donor in a cohort sampled during active COVID-19.

This receptor has the CDR3 CASSDKRISLAGVETQYF. The nucleotide sequence is given as TGCGCCAGCAGCGATAAGCGAATTTCTCTAGCGGGAGTTGAGACCCAGTACTTC. Rearrangement joined TRBV4-1 to TRBJ2-5; 10 bases in between match TRBD2. The germline V gene yields MGHRA for CDR1 and YSYEKL for CDR2. Trimming removed 5 bases from V and 5 bases from J; the gene matches leave 17 bases unexplained. Its CDR3 holds 18 amino acids, cysteine through phenylalanine. Only the CDR3 part of the read is kept: 54 bases, read in frame from the first base.